The clone carrying this T cell receptor (beta chain) has only a few counts. Germline-derived CDR1 and CDR2 are SEHNR and FQNEAQ (reference sequence). The CDR3 extends over 14 amino acids. V was trimmed by 5 bases and J by 2 bases, leaving 10 bases between them. The data stem from a study of cytomegalovirus exposure and HLA in healthy donors. 13 Jbeta primers and 60 Vbeta primers were used for the PCR. Data came from immunoSEQ multiplex PCR; TCRdb stores just in-frame clones and leaves some out. The table includes roughly 100,000 clones, 15% detected once. The origin of this receptor is a female donor in good health and CMV-seronegative. V is TRBV7-9 and J is TRBJ1-3, with D possibly matching TRBD1 (5 bases). The sequencing sample was made of PBMCs. The CDR3 coding sequence is TGTGCCAGCAGCCCGTCGGGGGCTGGAAACACCATATATTTT. Amino acids: CASSPSGAGNTIYF.